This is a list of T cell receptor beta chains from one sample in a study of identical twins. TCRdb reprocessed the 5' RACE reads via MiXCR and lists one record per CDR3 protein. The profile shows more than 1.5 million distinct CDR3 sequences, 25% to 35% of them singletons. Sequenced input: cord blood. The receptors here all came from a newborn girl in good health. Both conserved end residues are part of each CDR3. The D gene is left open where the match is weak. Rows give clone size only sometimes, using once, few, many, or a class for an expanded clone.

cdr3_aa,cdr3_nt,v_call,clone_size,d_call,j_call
CASSLGRARETQFF,TGTGCCAGCAGTTTAGGTAGGGCCAGGGAGACCCAGTTCTTC,TRBV12-3/TRBV12-4,once,.,TRBJ2-1
CASSLSRTPNTGELFF,TGTGCCAGCAGTTTATCGAGGACCCCTAACACCGGGGAGCTGTTTTTT,TRBV27,few,.,TRBJ2-2
CASGIPRGNTGELFF,TGCGCCAGCGGAATTCCCAGGGGGAACACCGGGGAGCTGTTTTTT,TRBV5-1,.,.,TRBJ2-2
CASSVTGVNTEAFF,TGCGCCAGCAGCGTGACAGGGGTGAACACTGAAGCTTTCTTT,TRBV5-1,.,TRBD1,TRBJ1-1
CASSSGASYNEQFF,TGTGCCAGCAGCTCGGGAGCCTCCTACAATGAGCAGTTCTTC,TRBV7-2,few,.,TRBJ2-1
CASRPTGRGVTDTQYF,TGTGCCAGCCGCCCGACGGGGCGGGGGGTCACAGATACGCAGTATTTT,TRBV6-6,.,TRBD2,TRBJ2-3
CASSYTGARGEKLFF,TGTGCCAGCAGTTACACAGGGGCCAGGGGGGAAAAACTGTTTTTT,TRBV6-2/TRBV6-3,.,TRBD1,TRBJ1-4
CASSPSPVVYGYTF,TGTGCCAGCAGTCCCTCGCCGGTGGTCTATGGCTACACCTTC,TRBV28,.,.,TRBJ1-2
CAIRREGGGTEAFF,TGTGCCATCAGACGTGAGGGGGGCGGCACTGAAGCTTTCTTT,TRBV10-3,.,.,TRBJ1-1
CASSGFGAGVTDTQYF,TGTGCCAGCAGCGGGTTCGGAGCGGGGGTCACAGATACGCAGTATTTT,TRBV9,few,TRBD2,TRBJ2-3
CASSQIGSLDEQYF,TGTGCCAGCAGCCAAATAGGGTCCCTTGACGAGCAGTACTTC,TRBV4-2,many,.,TRBJ2-7
CASSLVSVTDTQYF,TGCGCCAGCAGCTTGGTTTCAGTCACAGATACGCAGTATTTT,TRBV5-1,many,.,TRBJ2-3
CASSSVRTDSYEQYF,TGTGCCAGCAGCTCGGTCCGGACGGACTCCTACGAGCAGTACTTC,TRBV21-1,.,.,TRBJ2-7
CASSRQGGEQFF,TGTGCCAGCAGCCGGCAGGGTGGTGAGCAGTTCTTC,TRBV6-6,few,.,TRBJ2-1
CSVKGGTDTQYF,TGCAGCGTTAAGGGGGGCACAGATACGCAGTATTTT,TRBV29-1,few,.,TRBJ2-3
CSARGRLGPQHF,TGCAGTGCTAGGGGCAGATTAGGGCCCCAGCATTTT,TRBV20-1,.,.,TRBJ1-5
CASSSSNRGNAYEQYF,TGCGCCAGCAGCTCCTCGAACAGGGGTAACGCCTACGAGCAGTACTTC,TRBV5-1,many,TRBD1,TRBJ2-7
CAQPPNRTPYEQYF,TGTGCCCAGCCCCCGAATAGGACACCCTACGAGCAGTACTTC,TRBV7-7,.,.,TRBJ2-7
CASSLQGSIYEQYF,TGCGCCAGCAGCTTGCAGGGATCTATCTACGAGCAGTACTTC,TRBV5-1,few,.,TRBJ2-7
CSATRADTYTDTQYF,TGCAGTGCTACTAGAGCGGACACTTACACAGATACGCAGTATTTT,TRBV20-1,.,.,TRBJ2-3
CASSAGAIQETQYF,TGTGCCAGTTCCGCAGGGGCAATACAAGAGACCCAGTACTTC,TRBV2,.,.,TRBJ2-5
CTSSQVGEQYF,TGTACCAGCAGCCAAGTTGGTGAGCAGTACTTC,TRBV3-1,.,.,TRBJ2-7
CASSPTVRADTQYF,TGTGCCAGCAGTCCCACGGTGCGAGCAGATACGCAGTATTTT,TRBV27,.,.,TRBJ2-3
CASSLAEVRQETQYF,TGTGCCAGCAGCTTAGCGGAGGTACGCCAAGAGACCCAGTACTTC,TRBV7-9,.,.,TRBJ2-5
CASSLRVGNNEQFF,TGTGCCAGCAGCTTAAGGGTGGGCAACAATGAGCAGTTCTTC,TRBV7-2,few,.,TRBJ2-1
CASSRSDGKRGYTF,TGTGCCAGCAGCCGTTCGGACGGCAAACGGGGCTACACCTTC,TRBV5-8,.,.,TRBJ1-2
CASSLLGLIMPRPGDYGYTF,TGTGCCAGCAGTTTATTAGGGCTCATAATGCCGCGACCGGGCGACTATGGCTACACCTTC,TRBV28,.,.,TRBJ1-2
CASSQGEAPNQPQHF,TGCGCCAGCAGCCAAGGAGAGGCACCGAATCAGCCCCAGCATTTT,TRBV4-1,.,.,TRBJ1-5
CASSQVKYGYTF,TGTGCCAGCAGCCAAGTCAAGTATGGCTACACCTTC,TRBV3-1,.,.,TRBJ1-2
CASSFNPPRGSNEQFF,TGTGCCAGCAGCTTTAATCCGCCGCGGGGGAGCAATGAGCAGTTCTTC,TRBV7-6,.,TRBD2,TRBJ2-1
CASSLIPDSSYRVHEQYF,TGTGCCAGCAGCTTAATCCCCGACAGCTCCTACCGAGTCCACGAGCAGTACTTC,TRBV7-2,few,.,TRBJ2-7
CASSRAGLAGEETQYF,TGTGCCAGCAGCCGGGCCGGACTAGCGGGGGAAGAGACCCAGTACTTC,TRBV4-2,.,TRBD2,TRBJ2-5
CATSRAFRREDDYTF,TGTGCCACCAGCAGAGCATTCAGGAGGGAAGATGACTACACCTTC,TRBV15,.,.,TRBJ1-2
CASSEGRENSPLHF,TGTGCCAGCAGTGAAGGGCGGGAGAATTCACCCCTCCACTTT,TRBV2,few,.,TRBJ1-6
CACSVTGGNQPQHF,TGTGCCTGTAGTGTGACAGGGGGCAATCAGCCCCAGCATTTT,TRBV19,few,TRBD1,TRBJ1-5
CASSPAREGPYEQYF,TGTGCCAGCAGCCCTGCGCGGGAGGGTCCCTACGAGCAGTACTTC,TRBV7-2,.,TRBD2,TRBJ2-7
CASSPAIAQFF,TGTGCCAGCAGCCCCGCTATCGCGCAGTTCTTC,TRBV6-6,few,.,TRBJ2-1
CASSAAAGATYNEQFF,TGTGCCAGCAGCGCCGCAGCGGGAGCTACCTACAATGAGCAGTTCTTC,TRBV12-1,few,.,TRBJ2-1
CASSQGRGGSSYEQYF,TGCGCCAGCAGCCAAGGACGGGGGGGTAGCTCCTACGAGCAGTACTTC,TRBV4-1,few,TRBD2,TRBJ2-7
CSATDRVGEKLFF,TGCAGCGCCACAGACAGGGTGGGCGAAAAACTGTTTTTT,TRBV29-1,many,TRBD1,TRBJ1-4
CASSDRTGTEAFF,TGTGCCAGCAGTGATCGAACGGGCACTGAAGCTTTCTTT,TRBV2,once,.,TRBJ1-1
CASSLGGEDTEAFF,TGCGCCAGCAGCTTGGGGGGAGAGGACACTGAAGCTTTCTTT,TRBV5-1,few,.,TRBJ1-1
CAGSLQRYYNEQYF,TGTGCCGGCAGCCTACAACGCTACTACAATGAGCAGTACTTC,TRBV9,.,.,TRBJ2-7
CSARRLAASSRTGELFF,TGCAGTGCTAGAAGACTAGCGGCCAGTTCACGGACCGGGGAGCTGTTTTTT,TRBV20-1,.,TRBD2,TRBJ2-2
CASSLGPEGYNSPLHF,TGCGCCAGCAGCTTGGGGCCGGAGGGCTATAATTCACCCCTCCACTTT,TRBV5-1,.,.,TRBJ1-6
CASSEFGPDTIYF,TGTGCCAGCAGTGAATTCGGCCCAGACACCATATATTTT,TRBV25-1,.,.,TRBJ1-3
CASSLEVTGGEKLFF,TGTGCCAGCAGCTTAGAAGTGACAGGGGGCGAAAAACTGTTTTTT,TRBV7-9,few,TRBD1,TRBJ1-4
CASSLSGEPEQYF,TGTGCCAGCAGTTTATCGGGCGAGCCCGAGCAGTACTTC,TRBV27,few,.,TRBJ2-7
CASSPGTSGTQETQYF,TGTGCCAGCTCCCCGGGGACTAGCGGGACCCAAGAGACCCAGTACTTC,TRBV4-2,.,TRBD2,TRBJ2-5
CASSLTAMNTEAFF,TGCGCCAGCAGCTTGACAGCCATGAACACTGAAGCTTTCTTT,TRBV5-1,many,.,TRBJ1-1
CASSFEQTKNIQYF,TGCGCCAGCAGCTTCGAACAGACCAAAAACATTCAGTACTTC,TRBV5-1,few,.,TRBJ2-4
CASSLDLGAQGLEAFF,TGTGCCAGCAGCTTAGATCTCGGGGCCCAGGGGCTCGAAGCTTTCTTT,TRBV11-2,few,.,TRBJ1-1